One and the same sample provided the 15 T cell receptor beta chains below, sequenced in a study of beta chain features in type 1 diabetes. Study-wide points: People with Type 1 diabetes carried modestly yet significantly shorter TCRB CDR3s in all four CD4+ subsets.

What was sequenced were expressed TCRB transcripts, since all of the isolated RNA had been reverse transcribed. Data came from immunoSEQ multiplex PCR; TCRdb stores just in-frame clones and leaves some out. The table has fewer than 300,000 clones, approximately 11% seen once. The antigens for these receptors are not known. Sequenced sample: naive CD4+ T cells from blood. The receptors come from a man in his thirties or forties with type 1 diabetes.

CDR3 region: CSVKIRSSNTEAFF. The CDR3 DNA reads as TGCAGCGTGAAAATTAGGAGCTCAAACACTGAAGCTTTCTTT. The rearrangement joins TRBV29-1 to TRBJ1-1; D gene unclear. Per germline, CDR1 SQVTM and CDR2 ANQGSEA. V gave up 6 bases and J gave up 2 bases, with 16 bases separating them. The CDR3 runs 14 residues.

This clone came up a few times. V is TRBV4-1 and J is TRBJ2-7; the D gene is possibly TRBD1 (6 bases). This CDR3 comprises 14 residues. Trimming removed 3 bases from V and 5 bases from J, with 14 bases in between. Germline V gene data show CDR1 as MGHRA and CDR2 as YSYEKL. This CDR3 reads CASSHPHRVHEQYF. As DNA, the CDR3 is TGCGCCAGCAGCCACCCCCACAGGGTTCACGAGCAGTACTTC.

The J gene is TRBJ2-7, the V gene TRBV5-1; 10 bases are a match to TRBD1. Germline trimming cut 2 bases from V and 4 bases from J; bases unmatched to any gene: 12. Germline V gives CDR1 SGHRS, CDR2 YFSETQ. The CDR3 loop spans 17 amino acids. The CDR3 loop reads CASSFHRDRGAAYEQYF. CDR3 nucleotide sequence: TGCGCCAGCAGCTTTCACCGGGACAGGGGCGCCGCGTACGAGCAGTACTTC.

The CDR3 DNA follows: TGTGCCAGCAGCTTGGGGACAAGTCTCACCGGGGAGCTGTTTTTT. Translating it yields CASSLGTSLTGELFF. The chain combines TRBV7-2 with TRBJ2-2, with TRBD1 as a possible D gene (6 bases). Germline V gene lookup returns CDR1 SGHTA and CDR2 FQGNSA. The CDR3 covers 15 residues. V was clipped by 3 bases and J by 4 bases, with 12 bases between them.

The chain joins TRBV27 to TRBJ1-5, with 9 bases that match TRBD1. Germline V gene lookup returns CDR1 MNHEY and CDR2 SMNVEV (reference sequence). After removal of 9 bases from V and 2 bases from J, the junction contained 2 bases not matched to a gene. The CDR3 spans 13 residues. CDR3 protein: CASRTGGNQPQHF. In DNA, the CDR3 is TGTGCCAGTCGGACAGGGGGCAATCAGCCCCAGCATTTT.

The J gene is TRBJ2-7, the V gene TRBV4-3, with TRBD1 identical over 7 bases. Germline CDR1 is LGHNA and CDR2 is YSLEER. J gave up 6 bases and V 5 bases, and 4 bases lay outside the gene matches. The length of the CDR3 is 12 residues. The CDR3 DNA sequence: TGCGCCAGCAGCTCCCCAGGGGGCGAGCAGTACTTC. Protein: CASSSPGGEQYF.

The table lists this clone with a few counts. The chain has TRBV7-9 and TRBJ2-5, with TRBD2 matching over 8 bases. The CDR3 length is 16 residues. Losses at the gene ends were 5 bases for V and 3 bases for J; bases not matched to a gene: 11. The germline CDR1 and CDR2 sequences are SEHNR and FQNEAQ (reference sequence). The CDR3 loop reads CASSTSAGGREETQYF. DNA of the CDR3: TGTGCCAGCAGCACCTCGGCGGGGGGCCGGGAAGAGACCCAGTACTTC.

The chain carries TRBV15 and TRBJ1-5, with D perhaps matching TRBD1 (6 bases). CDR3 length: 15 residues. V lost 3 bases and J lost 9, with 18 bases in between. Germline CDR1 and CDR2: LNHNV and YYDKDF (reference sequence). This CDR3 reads CATSREGPIRGPQHF. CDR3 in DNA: TGTGCCACCAGCAGGGAAGGCCCGATCAGGGGGCCCCAGCATTTT. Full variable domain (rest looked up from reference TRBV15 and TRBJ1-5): DAMVIQNPRYQVTQFGKPVTLSCSQTLNHNVMYWYQQKSSQAPKLLFHYYDKDFNNEADTPDNFQSRRPNTSFCFLDIRSPGLGDTAMYLCATSREGPIRGPQHFGDGTRLSIL.

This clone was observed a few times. The CDR3 DNA is TGTGCCAGCAGTTACACGGGACAGAACTACGAGCAGTACTTC. Translating it yields CASSYTGQNYEQYF. J is TRBJ2-7 and V is TRBV6-5; 7 bases align to TRBD1. Germline trimming cut 2 bases from V and 3 bases from J; bases unmatched to any gene: 4. This CDR3 is 14 amino acids long. From germline, CDR1 is MNHEY and CDR2 SVGAGI.

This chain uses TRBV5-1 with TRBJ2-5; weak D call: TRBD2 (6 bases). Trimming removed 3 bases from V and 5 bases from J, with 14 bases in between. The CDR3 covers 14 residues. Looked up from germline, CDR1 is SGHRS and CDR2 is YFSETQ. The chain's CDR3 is CASSSRQGRETQYF. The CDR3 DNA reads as TGCGCCAGCAGCTCCAGGCAAGGGAGGGAGACCCAGTACTTC. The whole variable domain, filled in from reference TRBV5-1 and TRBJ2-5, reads KAGVTQTPRYLIKTRGQQVTLSCSPISGHRSVSWYQQTPGQGLQFLFEYFSETQRNKGNFPGRFSGRQFSNSRSEMNVSTLELGDSALYLCASSSRQGRETQYFGPGTRLLVL.

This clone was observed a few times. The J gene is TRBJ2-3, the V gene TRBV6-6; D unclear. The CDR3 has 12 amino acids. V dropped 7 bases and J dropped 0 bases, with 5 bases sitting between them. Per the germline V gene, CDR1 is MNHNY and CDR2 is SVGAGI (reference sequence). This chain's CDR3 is CASMTSTDTQYF. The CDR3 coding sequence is TGTGCCAGCATGACTAGCACAGATACGCAGTATTTT.

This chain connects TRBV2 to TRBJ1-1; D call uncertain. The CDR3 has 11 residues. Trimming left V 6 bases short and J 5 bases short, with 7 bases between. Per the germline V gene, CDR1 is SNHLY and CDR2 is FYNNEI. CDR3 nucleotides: TGTGCCAGCAGGAGGGAGACTGAAGCTTTCTTT. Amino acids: CASRRETEAFF.

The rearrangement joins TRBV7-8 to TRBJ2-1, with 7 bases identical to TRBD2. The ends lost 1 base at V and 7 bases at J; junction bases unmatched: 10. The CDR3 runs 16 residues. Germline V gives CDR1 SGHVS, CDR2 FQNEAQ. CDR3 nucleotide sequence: TGTGCCAGCAGCTTAGGTTTGGGGGGGATTTGGAATGAGCAGTTCTTC. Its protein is CASSLGLGGIWNEQFF.

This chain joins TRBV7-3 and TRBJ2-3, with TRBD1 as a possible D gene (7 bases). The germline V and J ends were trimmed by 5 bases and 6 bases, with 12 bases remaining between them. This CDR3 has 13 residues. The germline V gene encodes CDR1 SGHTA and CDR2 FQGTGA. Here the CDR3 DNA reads TGTGCCAGCAGCCCAGGGGGGCTTGATACGCAGTATTTT. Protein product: CASSPGGLDTQYF. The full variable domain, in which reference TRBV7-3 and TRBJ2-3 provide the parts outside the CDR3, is GAGVSQTPSNKVTEKGKYVELRCDPISGHTALYWYRQSLGQGPEFLIYFQGTGAADDSGLPNDRFFAVRPEGSVSTLKIQRTERGDSAVYLCASSPGGLDTQYFGPGTRLTVL.

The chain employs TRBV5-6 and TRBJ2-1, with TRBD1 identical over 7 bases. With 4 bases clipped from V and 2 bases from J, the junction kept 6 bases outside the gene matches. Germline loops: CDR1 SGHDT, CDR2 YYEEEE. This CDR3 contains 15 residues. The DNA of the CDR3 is TGTGCCAGCAGCCCAACAGGGGATCCCTACAATGAGCAGTTCTTC. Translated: CASSPTGDPYNEQFF.